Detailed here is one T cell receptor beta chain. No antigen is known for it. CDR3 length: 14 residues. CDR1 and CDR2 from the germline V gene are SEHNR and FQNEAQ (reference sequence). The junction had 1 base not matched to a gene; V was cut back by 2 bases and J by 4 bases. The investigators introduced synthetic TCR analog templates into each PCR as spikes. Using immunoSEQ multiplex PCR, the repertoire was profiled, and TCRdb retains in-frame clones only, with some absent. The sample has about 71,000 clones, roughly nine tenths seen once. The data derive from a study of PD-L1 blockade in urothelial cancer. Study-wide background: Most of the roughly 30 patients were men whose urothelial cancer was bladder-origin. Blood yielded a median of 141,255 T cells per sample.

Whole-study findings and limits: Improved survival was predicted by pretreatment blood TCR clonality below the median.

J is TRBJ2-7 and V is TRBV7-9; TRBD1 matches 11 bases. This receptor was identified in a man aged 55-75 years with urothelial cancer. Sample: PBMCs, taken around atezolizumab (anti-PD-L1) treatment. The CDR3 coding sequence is TGTGCCAGCAGCTTATGGGACAGGGGGTACGAGCAGTACTTC. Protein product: CASSLWDRGYEQYF.